Following are 14 T cell receptor beta chains from one sample sequenced in a study of control samples from healthy donors and cancer patients. TCRdb's table, derived via immunoSEQ multiplex PCR, lists solely in-frame clones and lacks some. Here the sample spans about 220,000 clones, just under 95% being singletons. Sequencing used blood. Source of these receptors: a man aged 45-60 years in good health.

This chain links TRBV5-1 with TRBJ1-3; D is uncertain. The CDR3 is 13 residues long. Looked up from germline, CDR1 is SGHRS and CDR2 is YFSETQ. V gave up 4 bases and J gave up 3 bases, with 8 bases separating them. CDR3: CASSPGLGNTIYF. The CDR3 DNA follows: TGCGCCAGCAGCCCGGGCCTTGGAAACACCATATATTTT.

The rearrangement uses TRBV5-1 and TRBJ1-1; the D gene is possibly TRBD1 (5 bases). Per germline, CDR1 SGHRS and CDR2 YFSETQ. This CDR3 is 14 amino acids long. Trimming pared 4 bases from V and 4 bases from J, leaving 14 bases between. The CDR3 protein is CASSPLGRATEAFF. The CDR3 DNA is TGCGCCAGCAGCCCCCTAGGCAGGGCCACTGAAGCTTTCTTT.

The chain combines TRBV9 with TRBJ2-1, with D uncertain. Trimming stripped 0 bases from V and 2 bases from J, with 6 bases between. Germline V gene data show CDR1 as SGDLS and CDR2 as YYNGEE. The CDR3 runs 14 residues. CDR3 nucleotide sequence: TGTGCCAGCAGCGTAGGGTCGACCTACAATGAGCAGTTCTTC. It encodes CASSVGSTYNEQFF.

The J gene is TRBJ1-6, the V gene TRBV3-1 (or the pseudogene TRBV3-2); D is possibly TRBD1 (6 bases). Germline CDR1 is LGHDT and CDR2 is YNNKEL (reference sequence). Trimming stripped 3 bases from V and 10 bases from J, with 10 bases between. The CDR3 sequence is 13 residues long. The CDR3 bases are TGTGCCAGCAGCCAGGGGGGCTACTCACCCCTCCACTTT. This encodes CASSQGGYSPLHF.

This chain uses TRBV6-5 with TRBJ1-1; D gene uncertain. Germline CDR1 reads MNHEY; CDR2 reads SVGAGI. The CDR3 consists of 14 residues. The CDR3 protein is CAIGLSSLNTEAFF. The CDR3 region has the DNA TGTGCGATAGGACTTTCTTCGCTGAACACTGAAGCTTTCTTT.

V and J are TRBV2 and TRBJ1-1, with 8 positions matching TRBD1. The CDR3 extends over 15 amino acids. With 5 bases clipped from V and 4 bases from J, the junction kept 9 bases outside the gene matches. Germline lookup yields CDR1 SNHLY and CDR2 FYNNEI. CDR3 sequence (DNA): TGTGCCAGCAGTCGGACAGGGCAAGGCGGCACTGAAGCTTTCTTT. Translated: CASSRTGQGGTEAFF.

The chain is built from TRBV11-3 and TRBJ2-3; D may be TRBD2 (6 bases). CDR3 length equals 16 residues. Trimming left V 1 base short and J 0 bases short, with 11 bases between. The germline gives CDR1 SGHNT, CDR2 YENEEA. CDR3 amino acids: CASSLVSGSSTDTQYF. For the CDR3, the DNA is TGTGCCAGCAGCTTAGTGAGCGGGTCTAGCACAGATACGCAGTATTTT.

The chain combines TRBV10-1 with TRBJ1-1; 8 nucleotides match TRBD1. The CDR3 consists of 14 residues. Looked up from germline, CDR1 is WNHNN and CDR2 is SYGVQD (reference sequence). The J segment lost 3 bases and the V segment lost 3 bases, leaving 3 bases of the junction unmatched. The CDR3 sequence: CASSDRGPYTEAFF. The DNA for the CDR3 is TGCGCCAGCAGTGACAGGGGGCCGTACACTGAAGCTTTCTTT.

The gene calls are TRBV6-5 and TRBJ1-2; D not resolved. The CDR3 covers 14 residues. Germline V lookup: CDR1 MNHEY, CDR2 SVGAGI. Between the trimmed V and J ends, which lost 5 bases and 3 bases, there was a span of 13 bases. CDR3 sequence: CASSRATKYYGYTF. The DNA for the CDR3 is TGTGCCAGCAGTCGAGCGACAAAGTACTATGGCTACACCTTC.

The chain combines TRBV10-1 with TRBJ2-7; D perhaps matches TRBD1 (5 bases). This CDR3 comprises 15 residues. CDR1 is WNHNN and CDR2 is SYGVQD in the germline V gene (reference sequence). V was clipped by 2 bases and J by 1 base, with 12 bases between them. As DNA, the CDR3 is TGCGCCAGCAGTGAGGGTGAAGCAGGGTCCTACGAGCAGTACTTC. Its protein product is CASSEGEAGSYEQYF.

This chain links TRBV19 with TRBJ1-5, with TRBD1 matching 8 bases. Germline CDR1 reads LNHDA; CDR2 reads SQIVND (reference sequence). V lost 0 bases, J lost 8 bases, and 9 bases stayed unmatched. The CDR3 totals 16 residues. In DNA, the CDR3 is TGTGCCAGTAGTATAGATGGAAACAGGGGGGGGGAGCCCCAGCATTTT. This sequence encodes CASSIDGNRGGEPQHF.

The chain is built from TRBV19 and TRBJ2-5; unclear D gene. The germline V gene encodes CDR1 LNHDA and CDR2 SQIVND (reference sequence). V was clipped by 6 bases and J by 0 bases, with 11 bases between them. The CDR3 is made up of 14 amino acids. The CDR3 DNA reads TGTGCCAGTAGGTCTCTAGGAAACCAAGAGACCCAGTACTTC. It yields the protein CASRSLGNQETQYF.

V gene TRBV7-2 combines with J gene TRBJ1-1; no definite D call. CDR3 size: 16 residues. Germline V lookup: CDR1 SGHTA, CDR2 FQGNSA. Trimming left V 5 bases short and J 3 bases short, with 19 bases between. The CDR3 bases are TGTGCCAGCAGCCCCGGTTTTACGAACAGTCACACTGAAGCTTTCTTT. Encoded protein: CASSPGFTNSHTEAFF.

V is TRBV5-1 and J is TRBJ1-1; TRBD1 matches 7 bases. The V gene's germline CDR1 is SGHRS and CDR2 YFSETQ. The CDR3 is 15 amino acids. J gave up 1 base and V 4 bases, and 7 bases lay outside the gene matches. The CDR3 coding sequence is TGCGCCAGCAGCGCGACAGGGAAGACGAACACTGAAGCTTTCTTT. Encoded protein: CASSATGKTNTEAFF.